These 14 T cell receptor beta chains were sequenced from one sample in a study of cytomegalovirus exposure and HLA in healthy donors. Sequenced by immunoSEQ multiplex PCR; TCRdb stores in-frame clones only, minus some. Here the sample spans approximately 160,000 clones, around nine tenths being singletons. Material: PBMCs. Source of these receptors: a woman aged 18 to 35 in good health and CMV-seropositive.

The J gene is TRBJ1-5, the V gene TRBV19, with D tentatively TRBD1 (5 bases). Looked up from germline, CDR1 is LNHDA and CDR2 is SQIVND (reference sequence). Trimming pared 4 bases from V and 4 bases from J, leaving 14 bases between. The CDR3 is made up of 15 amino acids. CDR3 sequence (DNA): TGTGCCAGTAGTACCCTAGGGGAGGTGAATCAGCCCCAGCATTTT. Its protein product is CASSTLGEVNQPQHF.

The CDR3 coding sequence is TGTGCCAGCAGTGATCTGAGCGGACCTAGCACAGATACGCAGTATTTT. Its protein is CASSDLSGPSTDTQYF. This chain joins TRBV2 and TRBJ2-3; weak D call: TRBD2 (5 bases). In germline, CDR1 is SNHLY, CDR2 FYNNEI. The CDR3 contains 16 residues. Trimming left V 3 bases short and J 0 bases short, with 13 bases between. The variable domain in full, completed from reference TRBV2 and TRBJ2-3, reads EPEVTQTPSHQVTQMGQEVILRCVPISNHLYFYWYRQILGQKVEFLVSFYNNEISEKSEIFDDQFSVERPDGSNFTLKIRSTKLEDSAMYFCASSDLSGPSTDTQYFGPGTRLTVL.

The CDR3 is CSVEDYRERLDGYTF. CDR3 bases: TGCAGCGTTGAAGATTACAGGGAACGTCTCGATGGCTACACCTTC. The rearrangement uses TRBV29-1 and TRBJ1-2; possibly TRBD1 for D (6 bases). The CDR3 covers 15 residues. Germline V gene data show CDR1 as SQVTM and CDR2 as ANQGSEA. V was trimmed by 0 bases and J by 6 bases, leaving 17 bases between them.

V and J are TRBV7-6 and TRBJ2-7; D remains unclear. The CDR3 totals 13 residues. V shed 2 bases and J shed 3 bases, with 8 bases lying between them. The germline gives CDR1 SGHVS, CDR2 FNYEAQ. This chain's CDR3 is CASSLLPRYEQYF. Written as DNA, the CDR3 is TGTGCCAGCAGCTTACTCCCCCGCTACGAGCAGTACTTC.

In its sample, this clone was seen once. This chain uses TRBV9 with TRBJ2-1, with 8 bases that match TRBD1. With V trimmed by 3 bases and J by 6 bases, 2 bases remained unmatched. This CDR3 region has 13 residues. Germline V gene lookup returns CDR1 SGDLS and CDR2 YYNGEE. The CDR3 nucleotides are TGTGCCAGCAGCGGGACAGGGAGCAATGAGCAGTTCTTC. This gives the protein CASSGTGSNEQFF.

In its sample, this clone was seen a few times. The chain recombines TRBV15 with TRBJ1-2; 7 bases align to TRBD1. The CDR3 is 16 residues long. The V gene's germline CDR1 is LNHNV and CDR2 YYDKDF (reference sequence). V was pared by 0 bases and J by 4 bases, with 8 bases of the junction left unmatched. The CDR3 loop is CATSRDRQGEAYGYTF. Here the CDR3 DNA reads TGTGCCACCAGCAGAGACCGACAGGGCGAGGCCTATGGCTACACCTTC.

The chain has TRBV9 and TRBJ2-2; a weak D match, TRBD2 (7 bases). Per the germline V gene, CDR1 is SGDLS and CDR2 is YYNGEE. Deletions cut 2 bases from V and 6 bases from J, with 23 bases between. The CDR3 covers 18 residues. Here the CDR3 reads CASSVGAVAGFLAGELFF. DNA of the CDR3: TGTGCCAGCAGCGTGGGGGCGGTAGCGGGTTTTCTTGCCGGGGAGCTGTTTTTT.

V and J are TRBV4-1 and TRBJ2-2; 10 bases are shared with TRBD2. V was pared by 3 bases and J by 2 bases, with 9 bases of the junction left unmatched. Germline loops: CDR1 MGHRA, CDR2 YSYEKL. The CDR3 is 18 amino acids. CDR3 nucleotides: TGCGCCAGCAGCCACCACCGAAGCGGGAGGGGCAACACCGGGGAGCTGTTTTTT. Translating gives CASSHHRSGRGNTGELFF.

J is TRBJ1-1 and V is TRBV18; the D is unclear. The CDR3 runs 15 residues. The V end lost 3 bases, the J end lost 0 bases, and 11 bases lay between the germline ends. Germline CDR1 and CDR2: KGHSH and LQKENI. CDR3 coding DNA: TGTGCCAGCTCACCCCAACAGCACATGAACACTGAAGCTTTCTTT. This encodes CASSPQQHMNTEAFF.

The chain carries TRBV30 and TRBJ1-1, with a weak D call TRBD1 (5 bases). V gave up 3 bases and J gave up 1 base, with 9 bases separating them. The CDR3 has 13 amino acids. Germline V gene data show CDR1 as GTSNPN and CDR2 as SVGIG (reference sequence). CDR3 nucleotide sequence: TGTGCCTGGAGCCATACAGGGAACACTGAAGCTTTCTTT. Residues: CAWSHTGNTEAFF.

The chain employs TRBV4-1 and TRBJ2-7; the match to TRBD2 covers 9 bases. With 1 base clipped from V and 3 bases from J, the junction kept 4 bases outside the gene matches. This CDR3 is built from 15 residues. Germline loops: CDR1 MGHRA, CDR2 YSYEKL. The CDR3 nucleotides are TGCGCCAGCAGCCAAGGGCCTAGCGGGGACTACGAGCAGTACTTC. Translation: CASSQGPSGDYEQYF.

The genes are TRBV30 and TRBJ1-2; D might be TRBD1 (6 bases). CDR1 is GTSNPN and CDR2 is SVGIG in the germline V gene (reference sequence). V lost 0 bases and J lost 0, with 11 bases in between. This CDR3 region has 15 residues. CDR3 in DNA: TGTGCCTGGAGTGTATTCTGGACAGCTAACTATGGCTACACCTTC. The encoded protein is CAWSVFWTANYGYTF.

The CDR3 is CASSLAPSGIGQETQYF. CDR3 in DNA: TGTGCCAGCAGCTTAGCCCCTAGCGGGATTGGCCAAGAGACCCAGTACTTC. This rearrangement joins TRBV7-7 to TRBJ2-5; 9 bases fit TRBD2. Germline V gene data show CDR1 as SSHAT and CDR2 as FNYEAQ (reference sequence). The CDR3 is 17 amino acids. With 0 bases clipped from V and 1 base from J, the junction kept 6 bases outside the gene matches.

The chain has TRBV5-1 and TRBJ1-4; TRBD1 aligns across 7 bases. Germline assignment: CDR1 SGHRS and CDR2 YFSETQ. The CDR3 is 14 amino acids. V trimming: 2 bases; J trimming: 4 bases; junction bases outside the gene matches: 2. DNA for the CDR3: TGCGCCAGCAGCTTCGACAGGGATAATGAAAAACTGTTTTTT. The encoded protein is CASSFDRDNEKLFF.